This section outlines one TCR beta chain sequence together with its context. The diagnostic criteria for definite or probable disease, as recently defined, were met by the patients with Susac syndrome. The CDR3 is 12 amino acids. From germline, CDR1 is SGHVS and CDR2 FNYEAQ. Trimming removed 6 bases at V and 5 bases at J, with 10 bases between. The data belong to a study of CD8 T cells in Susac syndrome. Study summary: Patients with Susac syndrome were, at the time of blood collection, therapy-naive, maintained on corticosteroids, or maintained on intravenous immunoglobulin alone.

RNA in amounts of roughly 0.5 to 1 ug was reverse transcribed with random hexamers. Coverage of TCR beta CDR3 amplification by immunoSEQ multiplex PCR extended to 54 Vbeta and 13 Jbeta. TCRdb recomputed calls from the immunoSEQ multiplex PCR reads with MiXCR, one row per CDR3 protein. The sample carries fewer than 200,000 distinct CDR3 sequences, 94% recorded once. The chain joins TRBV7-6 to TRBJ2-5; D remains unclear. Input material: CD4+ T cells from PBMCs. The sequence was collected from a human donor with Susac syndrome. CDR3 DNA: TGTGCCAGCAGTGGGGTTATGGAGACCCAGTACTTC. This translates into CASSGVMETQYF.